This is a list of T cell receptor beta chains from one sample in a study of blood T cell repertoires in COVID-19. This table comes from immunoSEQ multiplex PCR, and its TCRdb copy is limited to in-frame clones, with some not included. Of about 220,000 clones in the sample, around three quarters were seen once. Sequenced input: peripheral blood. The origin of the receptors is a woman aged 70 to 79 with acute or convalescent COVID-19. Both conserved end residues are part of each CDR3. Fields, in order: J gene, D gene, clone size, V gene, CDR3 protein, CDR3 DNA. A D gene is named only where the DNA matches it firmly. Clone size is shown for a subset of rows, as once, few, many or a class of expanded clone.

TRBJ2-7 | TRBD2 | NA | TRBV5-1 | CASSTSLSSGDAYEQYF | TGCGCCAGCAGCACCTCACTTTCTAGCGGGGATGCCTACGAGCAGTACTTC
TRBJ2-5 | NA | NA | TRBV18 | CASSPPTGRRGETQYF | TGTGCCAGCTCACCTCCTACTGGAAGAAGGGGCGAGACCCAGTACTTC
TRBJ1-4 | NA | NA | TRBV6-5 | CASSPTGTNEKLFF | TGTGCCAGCAGTCCGACAGGAACTAATGAAAAACTGTTTTTT
TRBJ2-5 | NA | NA | TRBV7-9 | CASNLSGQETQYF | TGTGCCAGCAACCTTAGCGGACAAGAGACCCAGTACTTC
TRBJ1-1 | TRBD1 | few | TRBV12-5 | CASGPDRDRRTEAFF | TGTGCTAGTGGCCCCGACCGGGACAGGAGGACTGAAGCTTTCTTT
TRBJ2-7 | TRBD2 | NA | TRBV12-3/TRBV12-4 | CASSGLGPYEQYF | TGTGCCAGCAGCGGACTAGGCCCCTACGAGCAGTACTTC
TRBJ2-3 | NA | NA | TRBV9 | CASSVLGLTDTQYF | TGTGCCAGCAGCGTACTGGGCCTCACAGATACGCAGTATTTT
TRBJ2-1 | NA | NA | TRBV2 | CASSEARRRRHNEQFF | TGTGCCAGCAGTGAAGCACGGCGGCGGCGACACAATGAGCAGTTCTTC
TRBJ2-3 | TRBD2 | NA | TRBV5-1 | CASSLERGGLDTQYF | TGCGCCAGCAGCTTGGAGCGGGGGGGCCTAGATACGCAGTATTTT
TRBJ2-5 | NA | once | TRBV4-1 | CASSQEGVSEETQYF | TGCGCCAGCAGCCAAGAAGGGGTATCGGAGGAGACCCAGTACTTC
TRBJ2-5 | TRBD2 | NA | TRBV6-4 | CASRGLAGYVQETQYF | TGTGCCAGCCGGGGACTAGCGGGGTATGTTCAAGAGACCCAGTACTTC
TRBJ2-5 | TRBD2 | NA | TRBV6-1 | CASSESGWGGGGETQYF | TGTGCCAGCAGTGAGAGCGGGTGGGGCGGGGGAGGAGAGACCCAGTACTTC
TRBJ1-3 | TRBD1 | once | TRBV18 | CASSPEPTGAGNTIYF | TGTGCCAGCTCACCGGAACCGACAGGGGCTGGAAACACCATATATTTT
TRBJ2-1 | TRBD2 | NA | TRBV29-1 | CSVEEWGGNEQFF | TGCAGCGTTGAAGAGTGGGGAGGGAATGAGCAGTTCTTC
TRBJ2-7 | NA | NA | TRBV11-2 | CASSLLPGIHEQYF | TGTGCCAGCAGCTTGTTGCCAGGGATTCACGAGCAGTACTTC
TRBJ1-2 | NA | NA | TRBV3-1/TRBV3-2 | CASSRRGNPTTHGYTF | TGTGCCAGCAGCCGAAGAGGTAACCCCACTACTCATGGCTACACCTTC
TRBJ2-1 | NA | NA | TRBV5-4 | CASSFAANEQFF | TGTGCCAGCAGCTTTGCGGCGAACGAGCAGTTCTTC
TRBJ2-7 | TRBD1 | NA | TRBV6-5 | CASSYSDRAGEQYF | TGTGCCAGCAGTTATTCAGACAGGGCAGGCGAGCAGTACTTC
TRBJ1-3 | NA | few | TRBV15 | CATSRDLPGSGNTIYF | TGTGCCACCAGCAGAGATTTACCGGGATCTGGAAACACCATATATTTT
TRBJ1-5 | NA | once | TRBV3-1/TRBV3-2 | CASSQDGGRGNQPQHF | TGTGCCAGCAGCCAAGATGGGGGCAGGGGCAATCAGCCCCAGCATTTT
TRBJ1-4 | TRBD1 | NA | TRBV19 | CASSSRQGWEKLFF | TGTGCCAGTAGTTCTCGACAGGGGTGGGAAAAACTGTTTTTT
TRBJ2-2 | NA | NA | TRBV24-1 | CATSRGNTGELFF | TGTGCCACCAGTCGAGGGAACACCGGGGAGCTGTTTTTT
TRBJ2-1 | TRBD1 | few | TRBV2 | CASSEGTGGNEQFF | TGTGCCAGCAGTGAAGGGACAGGGGGCAATGAGCAGTTCTTC
TRBJ2-5 | TRBD2 | NA | TRBV11-3 | CASSPQRGAETQYF | TGTGCCAGCAGCCCTCAGCGGGGGGCAGAGACCCAGTACTTC
TRBJ2-1 | NA | few | TRBV10-3 | CAISPTGRGRNEQFF | TGTGCCATCAGTCCTACAGGGCGAGGGAGAAATGAGCAGTTCTTC
TRBJ2-6 | NA | NA | TRBV2 | CASRRDFPSGANVLTF | TGTGCCAGCAGACGGGACTTTCCCTCTGGGGCCAACGTCCTGACTTTC
TRBJ2-5 | NA | NA | TRBV6-2/TRBV6-3 | CASSSGGPAIETQYF | TGTGCCAGCAGTTCCGGGGGACCAGCGATAGAGACCCAGTACTTC
TRBJ1-1 | NA | NA | TRBV11-3 | CASSLGGPNTEAFF | TGTGCCAGCAGCTTAGGAGGGCCGAACACTGAAGCTTTCTTT
TRBJ2-7 | NA | NA | TRBV7-2 | CASSLGQPSYEQYF | TGTGCCAGCAGCTTAGGACAGCCCTCCTACGAGCAGTACTTC
TRBJ1-3 | NA | NA | TRBV5-1 | CASSSDRTNSGNTIYF | TGCGCCAGCAGCTCAGACAGGACCAACTCTGGAAACACCATATATTTT
TRBJ1-2 | TRBD1 | NA | TRBV29-1 | CSDLDRTNYGYTF | TGCAGCGACCTGGACAGGACGAACTATGGCTACACCTTC
TRBJ1-2 | NA | NA | TRBV6-5 | CASSYQRKSLYYGYTF | TGTGCCAGCAGTTACCAACGCAAATCACTCTATTACGGCTACACCTTC
TRBJ2-3 | TRBD2 | NA | TRBV3-1/TRBV3-2 | CASSQELAGSTDTQYF | TGTGCCAGCAGCCAAGAGTTAGCGGGGAGCACAGATACGCAGTATTTT
TRBJ1-2 | TRBD1 | once | TRBV30 | CAWSVTGGSDGYTF | TGTGCCTGGAGTGTTACAGGGGGAAGTGATGGCTACACCTTC
TRBJ2-4 | NA | NA | TRBV19 | CASSIDLGLGENIQYF | TGTGCCAGTAGTATAGACTTGGGGTTAGGGGAAAACATTCAGTACTTC
TRBJ2-5 | NA | NA | TRBV2 | CASSERRPSQETQYF | TGTGCCAGCAGTGAAAGGAGGCCGTCACAAGAGACCCAGTACTTC
TRBJ1-6 | NA | NA | TRBV11-3 | CASSSTLLLSSYNSPLHF | TGTGCCAGCAGCTCTACACTACTGTTAAGCTCCTATAATTCACCCCTCCACTTT
TRBJ2-3 | TRBD2 | NA | TRBV7-2 | CASSLGPGGQNTQYF | TGTGCCAGCAGCTTAGGTCCGGGGGGGCAAAATACGCAGTATTTT
TRBJ2-1 | NA | NA | TRBV19 | CASSTANEQFF | TGTGCCAGCAGCACAGCAAATGAGCAGTTCTTC
TRBJ1-5 | TRBD1 | NA | TRBV6-5 | CASSYTGGGQPQHF | TGTGCCAGCAGTTACACAGGGGGCGGGCAGCCCCAGCATTTT
TRBJ1-4 | TRBD1 | NA | TRBV11-2 | CATGTVNEKLFF | TGTGCCACCGGGACAGTTAATGAAAAACTGTTTTTT
TRBJ2-7 | TRBD1 | NA | TRBV7-9 | CASSYARQGAYEQYF | TGTGCCAGCAGCTACGCTAGACAGGGGGCCTACGAGCAGTACTTC
TRBJ1-3 | TRBD1 | few | TRBV5-1 | CASSDRTGSGNTIYF | TGCGCCAGCAGCGATCGGACAGGTTCTGGAAACACCATATATTTT
TRBJ2-6 | TRBD1 | NA | TRBV6-2/TRBV6-3 | CASSKGTGAGANVLTF | TGTGCCAGCAGTAAGGGAACAGGGGCTGGGGCCAACGTCCTGACTTTC
TRBJ2-1 | NA | few | TRBV11-3 | CASSLVFTSEQFF | TGTGCCAGCAGCTTAGTTTTTACTAGCGAGCAGTTCTTC
TRBJ2-7 | TRBD2 | once | TRBV2 | CASSTGLETYEQYF | TGTGCCAGCAGTACCGGACTAGAGACCTACGAGCAGTACTTC